The 26 T cell receptor beta chains listed next were all sequenced from one sample in a study of shared clonotypes between healthy human individuals. The repertoire was sequenced with immunoSEQ multiplex PCR; TCRdb's copy has only in-frame clones and lacks some. This table holds 800,000 or so clones, about 96% found once. The naive CD8 fraction comprised CD45RO-negative cells positively selected for CCR7 and excluded terminally differentiated effector memory CD45RA+ cells. The sample consisted of naive CD8+ T cells sorted from blood. The source of these receptors is a man aged 25 to 40 in good health.

The chain joins TRBV6-5 to TRBJ2-7, with D unclear. The germline gives CDR1 MNHEY, CDR2 SVGAGI. The CDR3 spans 11 residues. V was cut by 8 bases and J by 3 bases, with 8 bases left in between. This chain's CDR3 is CASGENYEQYF. In DNA form, the CDR3 reads TGTGCCAGCGGCGAAAACTACGAGCAGTACTTC.

CDR3 nucleotide sequence: TGTGCCAGCTCACCAAGTATAAGCGGGAGGGCAGATACGCAGTATTTT. It translates to CASSPSISGRADTQYF. The chain joins TRBV18 to TRBJ2-3, with 10 bases identical to TRBD2. Germline assignment: CDR1 KGHSH and CDR2 LQKENI. The V and J ends lost 2 bases and 4 bases, in that order; junction bases with no gene match: 6. The CDR3 consists of 16 residues.

The chain employs TRBV10-2 and TRBJ2-1; no definite D call. Germline V gene data show CDR1 as WSHSY and CDR2 as SAAADI. V lost 8 bases and J lost 2, with 7 bases in between. This CDR3 spans 12 amino acids. The CDR3 reads CASHVPYNEQFF. The CDR3 nucleotides read TGCGCCAGCCATGTGCCCTACAATGAGCAGTTCTTC.

This chain links TRBV29-1 with TRBJ2-7; weak D call: TRBD1 (5 bases). V gave up 5 bases and J gave up 2 bases, with 22 bases separating them. CDR3 length equals 16 residues. Looked up from germline, CDR1 is SQVTM and CDR2 is ANQGSEA. DNA for the CDR3: TGCAGCGTTAGTGGTGGGGCGGACCTCCGAGCCTACGAGCAGTACTTC. Translation gives CSVSGGADLRAYEQYF.

The chain uses TRBV11-2 and TRBJ1-1; D remains unclear. This CDR3 contains 16 residues. From germline, CDR1 is SGHAT and CDR2 FQNNGV. Trimming removed 1 base at V and 0 bases at J, with 12 bases between. CDR3 sequence reads: CASSLAGQIMNTEAFF. The CDR3 nucleotides read TGTGCCAGCAGCTTAGCCGGCCAGATTATGAACACTGAAGCTTTCTTT.

This clone was found a few times. V gene TRBV9 combines with J gene TRBJ2-7, with 7 positions matching TRBD2. There are 15 residues in the CDR3. Germline V gene sequence: CDR1 SGDLS, CDR2 YYNGEE. V shed 4 bases, J shed 2 bases, and the junction held 9 bases outside the gene matches. CDR3 in amino acids: CASSPWGGTAYEQYF. The CDR3, as DNA: TGTGCCAGCAGCCCTTGGGGAGGGACTGCCTACGAGCAGTACTTC.

The chain combines TRBV2 with TRBJ2-7; perhaps D is TRBD1 or TRBD2 (5 bases each). The CDR3 covers 15 residues. Looked up from germline, CDR1 is SNHLY and CDR2 is FYNNEI. V was clipped by 7 bases and J by 0 bases, with 16 bases between them. The CDR3 DNA reads as TGTGCCAGCATAGTCGGGCCGGGGACCTCCTACGAGCAGTACTTC. Translated: CASIVGPGTSYEQYF.

The chain has TRBV11-2 and TRBJ2-2, with TRBD2 identical over 7 bases. Germline assignment: CDR1 SGHAT and CDR2 FQNNGV. The CDR3 contains 17 residues. V was pared by 8 bases and J by 7 bases, with 19 bases of the junction left unmatched. The CDR3 loop reads CASPPVGRQLTSGELFF. DNA for the CDR3: TGTGCCAGCCCACCCGTCGGGAGGCAGCTGACTAGCGGGGAGCTGTTTTTT.

The genes are TRBV4-1 and TRBJ2-3, with 7 positions matching TRBD1. Germline loops: CDR1 MGHRA, CDR2 YSYEKL. This CDR3 has 16 amino acids. V was clipped by 5 bases and J by 0 bases; unmatched bases: 8. Here the CDR3 reads CASSSVDRPSTDTQYF. The DNA of the CDR3 is TGCGCCAGCAGCTCGGTGGACAGGCCTAGCACAGATACGCAGTATTTT.

This chain links TRBV5-6 with TRBJ2-1; unclear D gene. CDR3 size: 16 residues. The germline gives CDR1 SGHDT, CDR2 YYEEEE. The ends were cut back, 5 bases at V and 0 bases at J, with 15 bases in the middle. This CDR3 is CASSSLEGSSYNEQFF. DNA for the CDR3: TGTGCCAGCAGTTCGTTGGAAGGCAGCTCCTACAATGAGCAGTTCTTC.

V usage is TRBV5-4 and J usage is TRBJ1-1; TRBD1 aligns across 7 bases. Trimming took 4 bases from V and 12 from J; bases not matched to a gene: 9. The germline CDR1 and CDR2 sequences are SGHNT and YYREEE (reference sequence). This CDR3 region has 12 residues. The CDR3 loop reads CASSTGQIRPFF. The CDR3 DNA reads TGTGCCAGCAGCACGGGACAGATCCGTCCTTTCTTT.

V is TRBV5-6 and J is TRBJ1-1, with D hard to call. There are 14 residues in the CDR3. The germline V gene has CDR1 SGHDT and CDR2 YYEEEE. The germline V and J ends were trimmed by 4 bases and 0 bases, with 10 bases remaining between them. The CDR3 bases are TGTGCCAGCAGCCCGGGCGCTATGAACACTGAAGCTTTCTTT. Translated: CASSPGAMNTEAFF.

This clone has just one count. The gene calls are TRBV5-4 and TRBJ2-3; 12 positions agree with TRBD1. CDR1 and CDR2 (germline): SGHNT, YYREEE (reference sequence). This CDR3 contains 14 residues. With 5 bases clipped from V and 6 bases from J, the junction kept 4 bases outside the gene matches. The CDR3 loop reads CASRMGQGADTQYF. DNA for the CDR3: TGTGCCAGCAGGATGGGACAGGGGGCGGATACGCAGTATTTT.

This clone was counted once. The genes are TRBV9 and TRBJ1-5; D ambiguous. The CDR3 is 14 residues long. Deletions cut 4 bases from V and 4 bases from J, with 12 bases between. Germline V gene data show CDR1 as SGDLS and CDR2 as YYNGEE. In nucleotides, the CDR3 is TGTGCCAGCAGCAGCGGGATAAAAAATCAGCCCCAGCATTTT. This translates into CASSSGIKNQPQHF. Together with reference TRBV9 and TRBJ1-5, the CDR3 gives the full variable domain: DSGVTQTPKHLITATGQRVTLRCSPRSGDLSVYWYQQSLDQGLQFLIQYYNGEERAKGNILERFSAQQFPDLHSELNLSSLELGDSALYFCASSSGIKNQPQHFGDGTRLSIL.

The V call is TRBV29-1, the J call TRBJ2-7; 13 bases are a match to TRBD2. The V gene end was trimmed by 3 bases and the J gene end by 3 bases; junction bases not matched to a gene: 8. The V gene's germline CDR1 is SQVTM and CDR2 ANQGSEA. The CDR3 loop spans 16 amino acids. The CDR3 DNA is TGCAGCGTTGACCCCGGAGGGACTAGCGGGAACTACGAGCAGTACTTC. Residues: CSVDPGGTSGNYEQYF.

This chain links TRBV7-6 with TRBJ2-2, with 7 bases identical to TRBD2. Germline V gene data show CDR1 as SGHVS and CDR2 as FNYEAQ. After removal of 0 bases from V and 9 bases from J, the junction contained 4 bases not matched to a gene. This CDR3 has 14 residues. This CDR3 reads CASSLAGGSRELFF. The CDR3 bases are TGTGCCAGCAGCTTAGCAGGCGGGAGCAGGGAGCTGTTTTTT.

V is TRBV5-1 and J is TRBJ1-2; TRBD1 matches 9 bases. V was pared by 3 bases and J by 4 bases, with 7 bases of the junction left unmatched. The germline V gene encodes CDR1 SGHRS and CDR2 YFSETQ. The CDR3 has 15 residues. Here the CDR3 DNA reads TGCGCCAGCAGCTACGGGACAGGGCTTAGCTATGGCTACACCTTC. Protein: CASSYGTGLSYGYTF.

This rearrangement joins TRBV11-3 to TRBJ2-1, with 9 bases fitting TRBD1. The trim removed 6 bases at V and 9 bases at J, leaving 12 bases unmatched. The CDR3 is 15 amino acids. In germline, CDR1 is SGHNT, CDR2 YENEEA. The CDR3 sequence: CASSSRTGVASEQFF. The CDR3 bases are TGTGCCAGCAGTTCCAGGACAGGGGTTGCTAGTGAGCAGTTCTTC. Looking up the rest from reference TRBV11-3 and TRBJ2-1 gives the full variable domain: EAGVVQSPRYKIIEKKQPVAFWCNPISGHNTLYWYLQNLGQGPELLIRYENEEAVDDSQLPKDRFSAERLKGVDSTLKIQPAELGDSAVYLCASSSRTGVASEQFFGPGTRLTVL.

This chain links TRBV7-9 with TRBJ2-1; the D is unclear. The germline CDR1 and CDR2 sequences are SEHNR and FQNEAQ (reference sequence). The CDR3 sequence is 12 residues long. The V end was cut by 2 bases, the J end by 3 bases, with 2 bases between. The CDR3 reads CASSLNYNEQFF. DNA for the CDR3: TGTGCCAGCAGCTTAAACTACAATGAGCAGTTCTTC.

Concerning this clone itself: This CDR3 is also generated by other DNA sequences in the sample. The V call is TRBV28, the J call TRBJ2-1; D is possibly TRBD2 (5 bases). Germline CDR1 is MDHEN and CDR2 is SYDVKM. The germline V and J ends were trimmed by 6 bases and 6 bases, with 9 bases remaining between them. CDR3 length: 12 amino acids. The CDR3 bases are TGTGCCAGCAGCCCCGGGGTCAATGAGCAGTTCTTC. It yields the protein CASSPGVNEQFF.

V and J are TRBV19 and TRBJ2-7, with a possible D match to TRBD1 (6 bases). Deletions cut 9 bases from V and 0 bases from J, with 18 bases between. The V gene's germline CDR1 is LNHDA and CDR2 SQIVND (reference sequence). This CDR3 is built from 15 residues. CDR3: CASAPHRDNSYEQYF. The CDR3 region has the DNA TGTGCCAGCGCGCCGCACCGGGACAACTCCTACGAGCAGTACTTC.

The chain links TRBV29-1 to TRBJ2-3, with D perhaps TRBD2 (5 bases). This CDR3 comprises 10 residues. Per the germline V gene, CDR1 is SQVTM and CDR2 is ANQGSEA. V lost 7 bases and J lost 7, with 9 bases in between. Written as DNA, the CDR3 is TGCAGCGCTACTAGTAATACGCAGTATTTT. Translation: CSATSNTQYF.

The chain recombines TRBV28 with TRBJ1-5; 10 nucleotides match TRBD1. V gave up 4 bases and J gave up 3 bases; unmatched junction bases: 12. There are 18 residues in the CDR3. The germline gives CDR1 MDHEN, CDR2 SYDVKM. CDR3 in amino acids: CASSSPHRDRGPNQPQHF. The CDR3 DNA follows: TGTGCCAGCAGTTCCCCGCACCGGGACAGGGGCCCCAATCAGCCCCAGCATTTT. The entire variable domain, with the rest obtained from reference TRBV28 and TRBJ1-5, is as follows: DVKVTQSSRYLVKRTGEKVFLECVQDMDHENMFWYRQDPGLGLRLIYFSYDVKMKEKGDIPEGYSVSREKKERFSLILESASTNQTSMYLCASSSPHRDRGPNQPQHFGDGTRLSIL.

The chain recombines TRBV6-5 with TRBJ1-1, with D tentatively TRBD1 (5 bases). With 6 bases removed from V and 3 bases from J, the gap between germline ends came to 11 bases. The germline gives CDR1 MNHEY, CDR2 SVGAGI. The CDR3 extends over 13 amino acids. CDR3 DNA sequence: TGTGCCAGCAGCATGGACATCCACACTGAAGCTTTCTTT. It encodes CASSMDIHTEAFF.

The CDR3 DNA follows: TGTGCCAGCAGCGGAAACGCCGGGGGGCGGAGTGGGGCCAACGTCCTGACTTTC. As protein: CASSGNAGGRSGANVLTF. The chain carries TRBV7-9 and TRBJ2-6, with a tentative D call TRBD2 (7 bases). Germline V gene data show CDR1 as SEHNR and CDR2 as FQNEAQ (reference sequence). The CDR3 extends over 18 amino acids. Deletions cut 5 bases from V and 3 bases from J, with 20 bases between.

CDR3 DNA: TGTGCCAGCAGCCAGTTTGACTATGGCTACACCTTC. The encoded protein is CASSQFDYGYTF. The chain is built from TRBV14 and TRBJ1-2; D unclear. This CDR3 spans 12 amino acids. The V end was cut by 3 bases, the J end by 3 bases, with 5 bases between. Germline CDR1 and CDR2: SGHDN and FVKESK.